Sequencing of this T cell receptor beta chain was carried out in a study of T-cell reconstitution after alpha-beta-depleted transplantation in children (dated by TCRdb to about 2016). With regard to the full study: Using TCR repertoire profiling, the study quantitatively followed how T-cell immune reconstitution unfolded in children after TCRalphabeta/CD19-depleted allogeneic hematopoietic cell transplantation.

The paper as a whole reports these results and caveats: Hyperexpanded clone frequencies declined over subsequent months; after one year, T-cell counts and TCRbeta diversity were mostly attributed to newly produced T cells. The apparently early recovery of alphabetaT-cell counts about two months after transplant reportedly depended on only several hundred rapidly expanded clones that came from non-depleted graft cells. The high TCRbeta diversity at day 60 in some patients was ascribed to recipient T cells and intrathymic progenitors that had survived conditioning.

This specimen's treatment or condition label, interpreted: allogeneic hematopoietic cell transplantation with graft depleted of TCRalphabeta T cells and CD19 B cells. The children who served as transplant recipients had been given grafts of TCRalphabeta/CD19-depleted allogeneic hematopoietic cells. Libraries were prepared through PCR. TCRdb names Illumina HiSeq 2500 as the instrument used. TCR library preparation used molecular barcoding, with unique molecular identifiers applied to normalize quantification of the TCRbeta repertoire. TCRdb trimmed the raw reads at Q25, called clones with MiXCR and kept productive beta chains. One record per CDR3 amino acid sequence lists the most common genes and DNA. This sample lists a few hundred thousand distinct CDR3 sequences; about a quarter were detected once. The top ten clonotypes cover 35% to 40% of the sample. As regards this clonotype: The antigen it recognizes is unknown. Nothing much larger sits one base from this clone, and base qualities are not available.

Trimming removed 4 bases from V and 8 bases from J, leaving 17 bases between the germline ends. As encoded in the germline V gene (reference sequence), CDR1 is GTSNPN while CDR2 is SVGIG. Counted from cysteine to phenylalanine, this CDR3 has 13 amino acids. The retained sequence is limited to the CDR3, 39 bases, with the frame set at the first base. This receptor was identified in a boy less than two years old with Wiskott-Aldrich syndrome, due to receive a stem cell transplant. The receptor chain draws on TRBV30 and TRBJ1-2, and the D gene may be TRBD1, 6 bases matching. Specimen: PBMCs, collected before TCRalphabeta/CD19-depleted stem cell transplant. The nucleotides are TGTGCCTGGAAACTATGGGGGGCTCAAGGCTACACCTTC. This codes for CAWKLWGAQGYTF. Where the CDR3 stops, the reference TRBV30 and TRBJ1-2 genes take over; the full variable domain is SQTIHQWPATLVQPVGSPLSLECTVEGTSNPNLYWYRQAAGRGLQLLFYSVGIGQISSEVPQNLSASRPQDRQFILSSKKLLLSDSGFYLCAWKLWGAQGYTFGSGTRLTVV.